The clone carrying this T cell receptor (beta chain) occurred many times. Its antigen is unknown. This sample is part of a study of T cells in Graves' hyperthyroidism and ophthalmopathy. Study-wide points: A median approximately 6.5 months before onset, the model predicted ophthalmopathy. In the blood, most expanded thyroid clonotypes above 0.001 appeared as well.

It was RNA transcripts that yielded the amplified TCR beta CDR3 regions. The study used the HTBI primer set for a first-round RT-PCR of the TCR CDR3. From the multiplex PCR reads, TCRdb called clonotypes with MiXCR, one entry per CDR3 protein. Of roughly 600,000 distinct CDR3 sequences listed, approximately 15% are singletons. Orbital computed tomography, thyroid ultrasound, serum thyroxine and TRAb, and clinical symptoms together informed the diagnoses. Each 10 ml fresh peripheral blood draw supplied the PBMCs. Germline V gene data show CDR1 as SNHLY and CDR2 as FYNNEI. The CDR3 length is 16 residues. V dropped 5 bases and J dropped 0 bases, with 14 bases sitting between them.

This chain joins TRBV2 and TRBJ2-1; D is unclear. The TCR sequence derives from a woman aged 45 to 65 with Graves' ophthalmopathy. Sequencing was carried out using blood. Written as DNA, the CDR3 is TGTGCCAGCAGTTCTCCCAGCAAGAGCTCCTACAATGAGCAGTTCTTC. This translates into CASSSPSKSSYNEQFF.